This T cell receptor beta chain was documented in a study of T cells in localized non-small cell lung cancer. Study-wide results and limits: Peak T cell clonality was found in uninvolved adjacent lung, exceeding tumor.

This CDR3 has 15 residues. On this clone itself: The antigen is undetermined.

Profiling relied on immunoSEQ multiplex PCR, and the TCRdb table lists in-frame clones only, not all of them. The table has about 1,100 clones, roughly a sixth seen once. The source of this sequence is a woman aged 35-70 years with stage II lung adenocarcinoma. This specimen was lung tumor tissue, taken before any cancer treatment. The chain employs TRBV1 and TRBJ1-1; the D call of TRBD1 is as the table states it, not checked on the DNA. TRBV1 is annotated as a pseudogene. Here the CDR3 reads CTSSQKGAVHTEAFF. The CDR3 DNA is TGCACCAGCAGCCAAAAAGGGGCAGTTCACACTGAAGCTTTCTTT.